This T cell receptor (beta chain) was profiled in a study of T cell responses to AZD1222 COVID-19 vaccine. Comment on this clone: Antigen unknown.

Study-wide results and limits: Donors in the cohort were predominantly white British and more often female, and clonal diversity was possibly underestimated. Baseline testing showed seropositivity in only six AZD1222 recipients.

The CDR3 runs to 12 residues. Germline CDR1 is MDHEN and CDR2 is SYDVKM. Trimming cost V 7 bases and J 1 base, with 7 bases left between them. Assay: immunoSEQ multiplex PCR; the TCRdb copy retains only in-frame clones and omits some. The data show approximately 120,000 clones, roughly 85% seen once. The chain uses TRBV28 and TRBJ1-2; D uncertain. Sequenced here: peripheral blood, sampled 28 days after the second AZD1222 dose. This clonotype originated in an adult who received the AZD1222 COVID-19 vaccine. The CDR3 nucleotides read TGTGCCAGCATCTCCGGTAACTATGGCTACACCTTC. Protein product: CASISGNYGYTF.